The sequence of this T cell receptor beta chain was determined in a study of T cell responses to AZD1222 COVID-19 vaccine. The junction had 3 bases not matched to a gene; V was cut back by 0 bases and J by 2 bases. The CDR3 is 15 amino acids. The germline V gene has CDR1 GTSNPN and CDR2 SVGIG (reference sequence). Second-dose schedules of about 4 or about 12 weeks were combined. Concerning this clone: Its specificity is unknown.

Points from the study as a whole: The reported proportion of spike-specific TCRs targeting unmutated variant regions was nearly half. Spike-specific TCR breadth and depth went up after people got two AZD1222 doses.

The protocol was immunoSEQ multiplex PCR, while the TCRdb copy is restricted to in-frame clones and leaves out a portion. The table has approximately 120,000 clones, about 89% seen once; the top ten hold around 4%. J is TRBJ2-3 and V is TRBV30, with TRBD2 identical over 9 bases. The input for sequencing was peripheral blood, taken 28 days after the second AZD1222 dose. This TCR came from an adult who received the AZD1222 COVID-19 vaccine. The CDR3 coding sequence is TGTGCCTGGAGTGTAACTAGCGGGTTCACAGATACGCAGTATTTT. Residues: CAWSVTSGFTDTQYF.